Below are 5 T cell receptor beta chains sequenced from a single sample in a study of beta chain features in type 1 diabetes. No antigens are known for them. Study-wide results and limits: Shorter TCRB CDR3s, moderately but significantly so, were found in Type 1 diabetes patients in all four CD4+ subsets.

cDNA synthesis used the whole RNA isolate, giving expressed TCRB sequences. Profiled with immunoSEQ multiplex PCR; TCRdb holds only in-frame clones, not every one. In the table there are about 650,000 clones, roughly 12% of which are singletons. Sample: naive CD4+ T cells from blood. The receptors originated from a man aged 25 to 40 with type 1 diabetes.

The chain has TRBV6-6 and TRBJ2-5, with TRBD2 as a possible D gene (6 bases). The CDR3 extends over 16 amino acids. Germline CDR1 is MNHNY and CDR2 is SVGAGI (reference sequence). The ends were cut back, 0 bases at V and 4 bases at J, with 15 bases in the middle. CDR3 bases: TGTGCCAGCAGTTACTCCGGGCCCCGGGGGAGAGAGACCCAGTACTTC. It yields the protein CASSYSGPRGRETQYF.

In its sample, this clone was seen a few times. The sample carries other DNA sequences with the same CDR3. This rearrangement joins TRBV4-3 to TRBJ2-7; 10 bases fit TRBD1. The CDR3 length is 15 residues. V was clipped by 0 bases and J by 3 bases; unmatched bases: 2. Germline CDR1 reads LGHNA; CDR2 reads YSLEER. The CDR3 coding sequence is TGCGCCAGCAGCCAAGAGGGACAGGGGTACTACGAGCAGTACTTC. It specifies CASSQEGQGYYEQYF.

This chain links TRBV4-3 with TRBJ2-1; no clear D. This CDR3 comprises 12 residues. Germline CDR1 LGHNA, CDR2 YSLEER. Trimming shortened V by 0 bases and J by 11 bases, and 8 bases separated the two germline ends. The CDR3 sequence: CASSQDWRQQFF. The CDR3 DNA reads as TGCGCCAGCAGCCAAGATTGGCGGCAGCAGTTCTTC.

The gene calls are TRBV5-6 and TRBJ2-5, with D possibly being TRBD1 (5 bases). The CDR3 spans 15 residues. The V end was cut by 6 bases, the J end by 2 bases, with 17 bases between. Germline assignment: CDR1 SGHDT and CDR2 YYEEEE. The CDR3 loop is CASTMTVLSQETQYF. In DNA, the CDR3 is TGTGCCAGCACCATGACAGTTCTTTCACAAGAGACCCAGTACTTC.

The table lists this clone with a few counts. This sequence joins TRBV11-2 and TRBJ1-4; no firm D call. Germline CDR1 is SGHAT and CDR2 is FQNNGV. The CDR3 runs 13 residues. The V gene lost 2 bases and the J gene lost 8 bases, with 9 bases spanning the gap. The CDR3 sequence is CASSLLGGEKLFF. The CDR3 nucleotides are TGTGCCAGCAGCTTACTTGGAGGCGAAAAACTGTTTTTT.